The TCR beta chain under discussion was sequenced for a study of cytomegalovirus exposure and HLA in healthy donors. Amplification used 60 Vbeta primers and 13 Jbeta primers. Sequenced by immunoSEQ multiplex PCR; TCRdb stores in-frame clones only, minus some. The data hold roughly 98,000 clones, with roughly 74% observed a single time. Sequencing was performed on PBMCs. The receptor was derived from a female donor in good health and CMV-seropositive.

The CDR3 DNA reads TGTGCCAGCAATGCGGATATGGGCACCGGGGAGCTGTTTTTT. Its protein is CASNADMGTGELFF. The chain is built from TRBV27 and TRBJ2-2; D unclear. Trimming removed 7 bases from V and 4 bases from J, with 13 bases in between. Germline V gene lookup returns CDR1 MNHEY and CDR2 SMNVEV (reference sequence). CDR3 length: 14 residues.